The text below deals with one T cell receptor (beta chain). Its antigen is not known. This may come from a read error, since a much larger clone is one base off. A second PCR of about 6 to 11 cycles used a sample-barcoded 5' primer and a J-beta primer mix. TCRdb re-called the 5' RACE reads with MiXCR, one entry per CDR3 protein. The sample records roughly 1,700,000 distinct CDR3 sequences, 28% being singletons. Germline-derived CDR1 and CDR2 are SQVTM and ANQGSEA. The V gene end was trimmed by 6 bases and the J gene end by 13 bases; junction bases not matched to a gene: 20. The CDR3 runs to 15 residues. This record comes from a study of blood T cells in healthy people across ages. Broader study findings: TCR beta diversity was tightly associated with the proportion of naive T cells.

The TCR sequence derives from a woman in her 30s in good health. Material for sequencing was blood. This chain uses TRBV29-1 with TRBJ2-4; TRBD1 matches 8 bases. In nucleotides, the CDR3 is TGCAGCGTGACAGGGAGGTCCGACAGGGGCAATGAGCAGTACTTC. Translated: CSVTGRSDRGNEQYF.